A selection of T cell receptor beta chains follows, all from one sample in a study of T cells generated in artificial thymic organoids. TCRdb processed the 5' RACE reads anew with MiXCR; each CDR3 protein has one entry. This sample has thousands of distinct CDR3 sequences, with around 17% found just once. The specimen was naive CD8+ T cells from the thymus. All receptors come from a human donor who gave cord blood stem cells for thymic organoid culture, a cardiac surgery patient who gave postnatal thymus, or a blood donor (not recorded which). Both conserved end residues are part of each CDR3. D genes are given only for firm matches. Clone size is given for some rows only: seen once, a few or many times, or a class if the clone is expanded.

d_gene: NA; abundance: few; j_gene: TRBJ2-1; v_gene: TRBV24-1; CDR3nt: TGTGCCACCTCCTCGGGGAACCGGGCGCGGAATGAGCAGTTCTTC; CDR3aa: CATSSGNRARNEQFF
d_gene: NA; abundance: NA; j_gene: TRBJ1-5; v_gene: TRBV29-1; CDR3nt: TGCAGCGTCTGGGACGGAATCAACCAGCCCCAGCATTTT; CDR3aa: CSVWDGINQPQHF
d_gene: NA; abundance: medium-sized; j_gene: TRBJ1-6; v_gene: TRBV6-5; CDR3nt: TGTGCCAGCACCCCATATCCGCGCCGATCGAAAAATAATTCACCCCTCCACTTT; CDR3aa: CASTPYPRRSKNNSPLHF
d_gene: TRBD1; abundance: medium-sized; j_gene: TRBJ1-2; v_gene: TRBV4-3; CDR3nt: TGCGCCAGCAGCCAAGAGGAGGACAGGGGCGGCTATGGCTACACCTTC; CDR3aa: CASSQEEDRGGYGYTF
d_gene: TRBD2; abundance: NA; j_gene: TRBJ2-5; v_gene: TRBV12-3/TRBV12-4; CDR3nt: TGTGCCAGCAGCCCATCGATACGACTAGCGAGAGGGGAGACCCAGTACTTC; CDR3aa: CASSPSIRLARGETQYF
d_gene: NA; abundance: many; j_gene: TRBJ2-2; v_gene: TRBV5-4; CDR3nt: TGTGCCAGCAGCTTGGTGGCGGGCTGCACCGGGGAGCTGTTTTTT; CDR3aa: CASSLVAGCTGELFF
d_gene: NA; abundance: medium-sized; j_gene: TRBJ1-4; v_gene: TRBV25-1; CDR3nt: TGTGCCAGCAGCCTGTGGGGCGGTGATGAAAAACTGTTTTTT; CDR3aa: CASSLWGGDEKLFF
d_gene: NA; abundance: few; j_gene: TRBJ2-2; v_gene: TRBV9; CDR3nt: TGTGCCAGCAGGGATGGGACCGGGGAGCTGTTTTTT; CDR3aa: CASRDGTGELFF
d_gene: NA; abundance: NA; j_gene: TRBJ2-2; v_gene: TRBV5-4; CDR3nt: TGTGCCAGCAGCCGAAGACGTTTTTTGGGGAGGAACGGGGAGCTGTTTTTT; CDR3aa: CASSRRRFLGRNGELFF
d_gene: NA; abundance: NA; j_gene: TRBJ1-2; v_gene: TRBV3-1; CDR3nt: TGTGCCAGCAGCCAAGCGCAGGGGAACTATGGCTACACCTTC; CDR3aa: CASSQAQGNYGYTF